These 22 T cell receptor beta chains share one sample of origin, sequenced in a study of blood T cell repertoires in COVID-19. The protocol was immunoSEQ multiplex PCR, while the TCRdb copy is restricted to in-frame clones and leaves out a portion. The data contain just under 40,000 clones, roughly 85% of them singletons. What was sequenced was peripheral blood. The origin of the receptors is a human donor in a cohort sampled during active COVID-19.

This clone was seen a single time. The junction differs from germline at one of its ends, possibly a read error. The CDR3 here is CASSQEPAQGTQYF. The CDR3 nucleotides read TGTGCCAGCAGCCAGGAACCGGCGCAAGGGACCCAGTACTTC. The gene calls are TRBV5-4 and TRBJ2-5; D ambiguous. Germline V gives CDR1 SGHNT, CDR2 YYREEE (reference sequence). The CDR3 has 14 residues. The full variable domain, its missing parts supplied by reference TRBV5-4 and TRBJ2-5, is ETGVTQSPTHLIKTRGQQVTLRCSSQSGHNTVSWYQQALGQGPQFIFQYYREEENGRGNFPPRFSGLQFPNYSSELNVNALELDDSALYLCASSQEPAQGTQYFGPGTRLLVL.

V is TRBV13 and J is TRBJ2-3, with 11 bases aligning to TRBD2. Looked up from germline, CDR1 is PRHDT and CDR2 is FYEKMQ (reference sequence). V trimming: 5 bases; J trimming: 5 bases; junction bases outside the gene matches: 9. The CDR3 extends over 16 amino acids. This CDR3 is CASSLTSGSSVDTQYF. CDR3 coding DNA: TGTGCCAGCAGCCTAACTAGCGGGAGTTCCGTAGATACGCAGTATTTT.

The gene calls are TRBV2 and TRBJ2-1; 9 bases align to TRBD1. Germline values: CDR1 SNHLY, CDR2 FYNNEI. CDR3 length: 16 residues. J lost 7 bases, V lost 4 bases, and 11 bases had no gene match. The CDR3 reads CASSGPGTGYMNEQFF. The CDR3 DNA is TGTGCCAGCAGTGGGCCCGGGACAGGGTATATGAATGAGCAGTTCTTC.

The chain combines TRBV7-9 with TRBJ1-1; possibly TRBD1 for D (5 bases). The CDR3 spans 12 residues. Germline CDR1 is SEHNR and CDR2 is FQNEAQ (reference sequence). The ends were cut back, 11 bases at V and 1 base at J, with 11 bases in the middle. The CDR3 DNA is TGTGCCGCCCAGACAGAGAACACTGAAGCTTTCTTT. This sequence encodes CAAQTENTEAFF.

This chain joins TRBV5-5 and TRBJ2-1; tentatively, D is TRBD2 (6 bases). This CDR3 comprises 16 residues. From germline, CDR1 is SGHKS and CDR2 YYEKEE (reference sequence). V was pared by 2 bases and J by 7 bases, with 19 bases between. The CDR3 reads CASSLSRLVGGNEQFF. In DNA form, the CDR3 reads TGTGCCAGCAGCTTAAGTCGACTAGTCGGTGGAAATGAGCAGTTCTTC.

The gene calls are TRBV5-1 and TRBJ2-1; 8 bases fit TRBD1. There are 16 residues in the CDR3. With V trimmed by 6 bases and J by 4 bases, 12 bases remained unmatched. Germline-derived CDR1 and CDR2 are SGHRS and YFSETQ. The CDR3 sequence is CASTVGSRGPYNEQFF. The CDR3 nucleotides read TGCGCCAGCACCGTGGGTAGCAGGGGGCCGTACAATGAGCAGTTCTTC.

The chain links TRBV10-3 to TRBJ1-4, with 7 bases matching TRBD1. Germline V lookup: CDR1 ENHRY, CDR2 SYGVKD. With 6 bases clipped from V and 6 bases from J, the junction kept 4 bases outside the gene matches. This CDR3 has 13 amino acids. The CDR3 loop is CAIRAGTDEKLFF. The CDR3 region has the DNA TGTGCCATCAGGGCCGGGACAGATGAAAAACTGTTTTTT.

The chain recombines TRBV6-2 or TRBV6-3 with TRBJ1-5, with 7 bases lining up with TRBD1. V dropped 6 bases and J dropped 0; count of bases not matched to a gene: 5. The V gene's germline CDR1 is MNHEY and CDR2 SVGEGT. This CDR3 has 15 amino acids. CDR3 in DNA: TGTGCCAGCAGCCCAGGACAGGTTAGCAATCAGCCCCAGCATTTT. Translation: CASSPGQVSNQPQHF.

The chain joins TRBV19 to TRBJ2-6, with a weak D call TRBD2 (5 bases). The CDR3 loop spans 16 amino acids. CDR1 and CDR2 from the germline V gene are LNHDA and SQIVND (reference sequence). Deletions cut 5 bases from V and 0 bases from J, with 11 bases between. This CDR3 is CASSPGFHSGANVLTF. Written as DNA, the CDR3 is TGTGCCAGTAGTCCGGGGTTCCACTCTGGGGCCAACGTCCTGACTTTC.

The chain uses TRBV7-9 and TRBJ1-5; 8 positions match TRBD1. Unmatched junction bases numbered 6, after V lost 6 bases and J lost 2 bases. Germline values: CDR1 SEHNR, CDR2 FQNEAQ (reference sequence). This CDR3 has 15 amino acids. The CDR3 bases are TGTGCCAGCAGTTCCACGGGACAGGGCAATCAGCCCCAGCATTTT. Its protein product is CASSSTGQGNQPQHF.

The chain carries TRBV28 and TRBJ1-5, with D tentatively TRBD1 (5 bases). There are 13 residues in the CDR3. Trimming took 6 bases from V and 4 from J, leaving 10 bases between them. Germline V gene sequence: CDR1 MDHEN, CDR2 SYDVKM. The CDR3 DNA reads as TGTGCCAGCAGACGTACAGGAAATCAGCCCCAGCATTTT. It translates to CASRRTGNQPQHF.

The chain recombines TRBV9 with TRBJ2-2; TRBD1 matches at 10 bases. With 0 bases clipped from V and 3 bases from J, the junction kept 5 bases outside the gene matches. Germline V gives CDR1 SGDLS, CDR2 YYNGEE. The CDR3 loop spans 17 amino acids. The CDR3 DNA is TGTGCCAGCAGCGTAGCCCGAGGGACAGGGGACACCGGGGAGCTGTTTTTT. Amino acids: CASSVARGTGDTGELFF.

The gene calls are TRBV6-5 and TRBJ1-2; the match to TRBD1 covers 9 bases. CDR3 length equals 15 residues. With V trimmed by 6 bases and J by 8 bases, 13 bases remained unmatched. Germline V gives CDR1 MNHEY, CDR2 SVGAGI. The CDR3 sequence is CASSLGQGRTYGYTF. CDR3 sequence (DNA): TGTGCCAGCAGCCTTGGACAGGGGAGGACCTACGGCTACACCTTC.

V is TRBV19 and J is TRBJ1-2, with 9 bases aligning to TRBD1. This CDR3 region has 14 residues. Per the germline V gene, CDR1 is LNHDA and CDR2 is SQIVND (reference sequence). Trimming cost V 5 bases and J 7 bases; bases outside gene matches: 8. The CDR3 nucleotides read TGTGCCAGTAGTCTTGGGGACAGGGCGTCTGGCTACACCTTC. It yields the protein CASSLGDRASGYTF.

The chain links TRBV25-1 to TRBJ1-1; tentative D call: TRBD1 (6 bases). The ends were cut back, 6 bases at V and 0 bases at J, with 14 bases in the middle. The germline gives CDR1 MGHDK, CDR2 SYGVNS. This CDR3 contains 15 residues. CDR3 amino acids: CASRPPGHMNTEAFF. For the CDR3, the DNA is TGTGCCAGCAGGCCCCCGGGACATATGAACACTGAAGCTTTCTTT.

This rearrangement joins TRBV5-4 to TRBJ2-2, with 10 nucleotides matching TRBD2. This CDR3 is built from 18 residues. The germline V gene encodes CDR1 SGHNT and CDR2 YYREEE (reference sequence). V shed 2 bases and J 0 bases; nucleotides not matched to a gene: 7. CDR3 loop: CASSFWTSGYANTGELFF. CDR3 nucleotide sequence: TGTGCCAGCAGCTTCTGGACTAGCGGTTACGCGAACACCGGGGAGCTGTTTTTT.

The chain uses TRBV9 and TRBJ1-5; 7 bases align to TRBD1. The germline CDR1 and CDR2 sequences are SGDLS and YYNGEE. This CDR3 region has 15 residues. V shed 4 bases and J 1 base; nucleotides not matched to a gene: 5. The CDR3 bases are TGTGCCAGCAGCCCCTCACAGGGGAGCAATCAGCCCCAGCATTTT. It codes for CASSPSQGSNQPQHF.

V usage is TRBV18 and J usage is TRBJ1-1; TRBD1 is a possible D gene (5 bases). Germline assignment: CDR1 KGHSH and CDR2 LQKENI. V lost 2 bases and J 1 base, leaving 8 bases between the germline ends. The CDR3 spans 14 residues. The CDR3 spells CASSPIRENTEAFF. In DNA, the CDR3 is TGTGCCAGCTCACCAATCAGGGAGAACACTGAAGCTTTCTTT.

This clone turned up a few times. The chain links TRBV5-8 to TRBJ1-6; a possible D gene is TRBD1 (6 bases). Germline CDR1 is SGHTS and CDR2 is YDEGEE. Trimming took off 4 bases at V and 8 bases at J, with 13 bases between the two ends. The CDR3 contains 14 residues. The CDR3 sequence is CASSLGQSDSPLHF. CDR3 DNA: TGTGCCAGCAGCCTCGGACAGAGTGATTCACCCCTCCACTTT. Drawing the rest from reference TRBV5-8 and TRBJ1-6, the complete variable domain is EAGVTQSPTHLIKTRGQQATLRCSPISGHTSVYWYQQALGLGLQFLLWYDEGEERNRGNFPPRFSGRQFPNYSSELNVNALELEDSALYLCASSLGQSDSPLHFGNGTRLTVT.

The chain is built from TRBV10-3 and TRBJ1-2; 7 bases map to TRBD1. The CDR3 covers 15 residues. The ends lost 0 bases at V and 8 bases at J; junction bases unmatched: 9. Germline CDR1 ENHRY, CDR2 SYGVKD. The CDR3 DNA reads TGTGCCATCAGTGAGTCGGGGGAAAGGGGGCCCGGCTACACCTTC. As protein: CAISESGERGPGYTF.

This clone occurred once. The genes are TRBV12-3 or TRBV12-4 and TRBJ1-2; D is uncertain. The length of the CDR3 is 13 residues. V dropped 3 bases and J dropped 4 bases, with 9 bases sitting between them. The CDR3 loop is CASSLRGSYGYTF. In nucleotides, the CDR3 is TGTGCCAGCAGTTTGCGGGGAAGCTATGGCTACACCTTC.

The chain has TRBV2 and TRBJ1-1; the D gene is possibly TRBD1 (5 bases). The V gene lost 4 bases and the J gene lost 5 bases, with 8 bases spanning the gap. CDR1 SNHLY and CDR2 FYNNEI come from the germline V gene. The CDR3 has 12 amino acids. In nucleotides, the CDR3 is TGTGCCAGCAGTGGGACACGGACTGAAGCTTTCTTT. Translating it yields CASSGTRTEAFF.